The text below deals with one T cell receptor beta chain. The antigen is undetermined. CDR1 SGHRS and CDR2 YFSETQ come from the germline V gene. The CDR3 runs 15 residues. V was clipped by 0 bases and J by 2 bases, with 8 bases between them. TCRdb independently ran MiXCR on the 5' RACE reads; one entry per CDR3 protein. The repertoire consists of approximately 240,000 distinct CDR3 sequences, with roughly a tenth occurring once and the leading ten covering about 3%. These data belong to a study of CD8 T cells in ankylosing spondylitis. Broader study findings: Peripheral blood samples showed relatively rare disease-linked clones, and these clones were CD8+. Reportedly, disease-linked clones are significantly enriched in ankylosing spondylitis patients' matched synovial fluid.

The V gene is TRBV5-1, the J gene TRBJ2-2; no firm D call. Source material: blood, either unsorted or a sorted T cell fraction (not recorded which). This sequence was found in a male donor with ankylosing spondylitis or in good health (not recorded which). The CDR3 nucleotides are TGCGCCAGCAGCTTGGAGTCGGAAAACACCGGGGAGCTGTTTTTT. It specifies CASSLESENTGELFF.